The clone carrying this T cell receptor (beta chain) appeared once. The antigen is undetermined. This CDR3 is 12 amino acids long. Trimming removed 1 base from V and 3 bases from J, with 3 bases in between. Germline V gives CDR1 LGHNT, CDR2 FRNRAP. This table comes from immunoSEQ multiplex PCR, and its TCRdb copy is limited to in-frame clones, with some not included. This sample has 500,000 or so clones, with about 88% found just once. The data originate from a study of Ad26.COV2.S vaccination and SARS-CoV-2 variants. In the study overall: Each vaccinee took Ad26.COV2.S intramuscularly, once or twice 56 days apart.

Treatment described: roughly 19 received Ad26.COV2.S at low or high dose, single or two shots; about five received placebo; per-sample allocation not given. The study sampled participants on day 63 after the first vaccine or placebo injection. Study-wide results and limits: Reportedly, spike-specific CD8+ and CD4+ T cell responses achieved substantial breadth once vaccination had taken place.

The sequencing used peripheral blood, collected in a trial of Ad26.COV2.S vaccine versus placebo. This TCR was sampled from a person aged 18-65 years who received the Ad26.COV2.S COVID-19 vaccine or a placebo. The rearrangement uses TRBV12-5 and TRBJ2-5, with unresolved D. The CDR3 nucleotides read TGTGCTAGTGGTTTGGCAGAAGAGACCCAGTACTTC. Translation gives CASGLAEETQYF. The variable domain in full, with the rest retrieved from reference TRBV12-5 and TRBJ2-5, is DARVTQTPRHKVTEMGQEVTMRCQPILGHNTVFWYRQTMMQGLELLAYFRNRAPLDDSGMPKDRFSAEMPDATLATLKIQPSEPRDSAVYFCASGLAEETQYFGPGTRLLVL.